A selection of T cell receptor beta chains follows, all from one sample in a study of siplizumab effects on memory and regulatory T cells. TCRdb's copy holds only in-frame clones and misses some; the assay was immunoSEQ multiplex PCR. The repertoire holds about 82,000 clones, 87% seen once, with less than 2% in the top ten. Specimen: Tregs sorted from blood. All receptors come from a human donor in good health. CDR3s include the opening cysteine and the closing phenylalanine or tryptophan. A D gene is named only where the DNA matches it firmly. Expanded clones are given a class, and other clones once, few, many or no size at all.

J gene,V gene,clone size,D gene,CDR3 protein,CDR3 DNA
TRBJ1-2,TRBV2,NA,NA,CASSERSGSSTF,TGTGCCAGCAGTGAGCGATCCGGGAGCTCAACCTTC
TRBJ2-7,TRBV5-6,once,NA,CASSRDTTYEQYF,TGTGCCAGCAGCCGGGACACTACCTACGAGCAGTACTTC
TRBJ2-2,TRBV5-1,NA,NA,CASSSARGGAGELFF,TGCGCCAGCAGCTCGGCTCGAGGGGGGGCCGGGGAGCTGTTTTTT
TRBJ2-7,TRBV11-2,medium-sized,NA,CASSLDGRVSRYEQYF,TGTGCCAGCAGCTTAGATGGGCGGGTCAGTAGGTACGAGCAGTACTTC
TRBJ1-3,TRBV5-1,NA,NA,CASSVGTGNTIYF,TGCGCCAGCAGCGTGGGAACTGGAAACACCATATATTTT
TRBJ2-7,TRBV9,NA,TRBD2,CASSLSATSHEQYF,TGTGCCAGCAGCCTTAGCGCGACTAGCCACGAGCAGTACTTC
TRBJ2-3,TRBV11-2,NA,NA,CASSLEWAVHGDTQYF,TGTGCCAGCAGCTTAGAGTGGGCGGTTCACGGAGATACGCAGTATTTT
TRBJ2-7,TRBV19,NA,NA,CASSIAGYEQYF,TGTGCCAGTAGTATAGCAGGTTACGAGCAGTACTTC
TRBJ1-2,TRBV6-1,NA,NA,CASSETRLGRNYGYTF,TGTGCCAGCAGTGAAACTCGGCTAGGACGAAACTATGGCTACACCTTC
TRBJ2-2,TRBV7-9,NA,TRBD2,CASSPRGSGGSAGELFF,TGTGCCAGCAGCCCCCGCGGGAGCGGGGGGTCCGCCGGGGAGCTGTTTTTT
TRBJ1-3,TRBV29-1,NA,NA,CSVEWALSGNTIYF,TGCAGCGTTGAATGGGCACTCTCTGGAAACACCATATATTTT
TRBJ1-6,TRBV2,NA,NA,CASRVYNSPLHF,TGTGCCAGCAGGGTCTATAATTCACCCCTCCACTTT
TRBJ2-2,TRBV29-1,NA,TRBD1,CSVFFQLGTAPPGELFF,TGCAGCGTTTTTTTTCAGCTGGGGACAGCGCCTCCCGGGGAGCTGTTTTTT
TRBJ1-2,TRBV18,NA,NA,CASSPPISGREYGYTF,TGTGCCAGCTCACCACCGATATCCGGACGGGAATATGGCTACACCTTC
TRBJ1-5,TRBV6-6,once,TRBD1,CASRPSTGGNQPQHF,TGTGCCAGCAGACCCTCAACAGGGGGCAATCAGCCCCAGCATTTT
TRBJ1-5,TRBV28,NA,TRBD1,CASITGGALNQPQHF,TGTGCCAGCATCACAGGGGGCGCCTTAAATCAGCCCCAGCATTTT
TRBJ2-4,TRBV5-6,NA,NA,CASSFEVKRGGKNIQYF,TGTGCCAGCAGCTTCGAGGTTAAGAGGGGCGGCAAAAACATTCAGTACTTC
TRBJ1-2,TRBV28,NA,NA,CASRSGGLSYGYTF,TGTGCCAGCAGATCAGGAGGGCTTTCCTATGGCTACACCTTC
TRBJ2-2,TRBV7-6,NA,TRBD2,CASSLAGGNTGELFF,TGTGCCAGCAGCTTGGCGGGGGGTAACACCGGGGAGCTGTTTTTT
TRBJ1-1,TRBV10-3,few,NA,CAISQDSMNTEAFF,TGTGCCATCAGCCAGGACAGTATGAACACTGAAGCTTTCTTT
TRBJ2-7,TRBV5-1,NA,NA,CASSATTGTWPYEQYF,TGCGCCAGCAGCGCAACTACCGGGACTTGGCCCTACGAGCAGTACTTC
TRBJ1-1,TRBV15,NA,NA,CATSRGWQGSHEAFF,TGTGCCACCAGCAGAGGTTGGCAGGGATCACATGAAGCTTTCTTT
TRBJ2-6,TRBV4-1,NA,NA,CASSQDRTAGANVLTF,TGCGCCAGCAGCCAAGATAGAACAGCCGGGGCCAACGTCCTGACTTTC
TRBJ1-5,TRBV7-8,NA,NA,CASSLRGQPQHF,TGTGCCAGCAGTTTAAGGGGCCAGCCCCAGCATTTT
TRBJ2-7,TRBV18,NA,NA,CASSRSRDTSSYEQYF,TGTGCCAGCTCACGCTCCCGGGACACGAGCTCCTACGAGCAGTACTTC
TRBJ2-6,TRBV11-2,few,TRBD1,CASSERTGTGGANVLTF,TGTGCCAGCAGCGAAAGGACAGGAACTGGTGGGGCCAACGTCCTGACTTTC
TRBJ2-7,TRBV30,NA,TRBD2,CAWAGLAGVYEQYF,TGTGCCTGGGCTGGACTAGCGGGGGTCTACGAGCAGTACTTC
TRBJ1-2,TRBV7-6,NA,NA,CASSLGPGAGGSAF,TGTGCCAGCAGCTTGGGTCCGGGAGCTGGTGGCTCCGCCTTC
TRBJ2-3,TRBV12-5,NA,NA,CASGLSWYSGNTDTQYF,TGTGCTAGTGGTTTGTCCTGGTATAGCGGAAACACAGATACGCAGTATTTT
TRBJ1-2,TRBV2,NA,TRBD1,CADTRTGLDGYTF,TGTGCCGACACGAGGACAGGGTTAGATGGCTACACCTTC
TRBJ2-7,TRBV19,NA,NA,CASSFGQSSYEQYF,TGTGCCAGTAGCTTCGGACAGAGCTCCTACGAGCAGTACTTC
TRBJ1-3,TRBV12-2,NA,NA,CASSNTGGSGNTIYF,TGTGCCAGCAGCAATACCGGGGGGTCTGGAAACACCATATATTTT
TRBJ2-7,TRBV5-4,NA,NA,CASSPVGLTYEQYF,TGTGCCAGCAGCCCGGTAGGCCTAACCTACGAGCAGTACTTC
TRBJ2-3,TRBV7-9,NA,NA,CASSLVGDTQYF,TGTGCCAGCAGCTTAGTAGGAGATACGCAGTATTTT
TRBJ1-3,TRBV29-1,NA,NA,CSVRRSSGNTIYF,TGCAGCGTCCGTCGGAGCTCTGGAAACACCATATATTTT
TRBJ2-7,TRBV2,NA,NA,CASSSLTAYEQYF,TGTGCCAGCAGTTCTTTGACGGCCTACGAGCAGTACTTC
TRBJ1-6,TRBV6-6,few,TRBD1,CASRAIQGARSPLHF,TGTGCCAGCAGGGCGATCCAGGGGGCCCGGTCACCCCTCCACTTT
TRBJ2-7,TRBV1,NA,NA,CTSSRSVNEQYF,TGCACCAGCAGCCGATCCGTCAACGAGCAGTACTTC
TRBJ2-5,TRBV10-3,few,TRBD1,CASRGRVDAETQYF,TGTGCCTCCAGGGGGCGCGTTGATGCAGAGACCCAGTACTTC
TRBJ1-2,TRBV18,NA,NA,CASSSQPPVFGIKNGYTF,TGTGCCAGCTCATCGCAACCACCGGTGTTTGGGATCAAAAATGGCTACACCTTC
TRBJ2-4,TRBV30,NA,NA,CAWSEEGIAKNIQYF,TGTGCCTGGAGTGAAGAAGGGATTGCCAAAAACATTCAGTACTTC
TRBJ2-1,TRBV10-3,NA,NA,CAITRDQNSGEQFF,TGTGCCATCACCAGGGACCAGAATTCGGGTGAGCAGTTCTTC
TRBJ2-7,TRBV29-1,NA,NA,CSVDVDTSYEQYF,TGCAGCGTTGATGTGGACACGTCCTACGAGCAGTACTTC
TRBJ1-6,TRBV7-9,NA,TRBD1,CASSRGQGESSYNSPLHF,TGTGCCAGCAGCCGGGGACAGGGGGAAAGCTCCTATAATTCACCCCTCCACTTT
TRBJ2-5,TRBV7-2,NA,NA,CASSLSYGEIGRETQYF,TGTGCCAGCAGCTTAAGTTATGGGGAGATAGGGAGGGAGACCCAGTACTTC
TRBJ2-1,TRBV29-1,NA,TRBD1,CCETSGQGRYNEQFF,TGCTGTGAAACATCGGGACAGGGACGATACAATGAGCAGTTCTTC
TRBJ1-2,TRBV28,NA,NA,CASSLIGRGYTF,TGTGCCAGCAGTTTAATTGGAAGGGGCTACACCTTC
TRBJ1-6,TRBV14,few,TRBD1,CASSPGQADPPLHF,TGTGCCAGCAGTCCAGGACAGGCTGATCCACCCCTCCACTTT
TRBJ1-4,TRBV13,NA,TRBD1,CASSLGSTGVEKLFF,TGTGCCAGCAGCTTAGGCAGTACAGGGGTTGAGAAACTGTTTTTT
TRBJ2-7,TRBV9,NA,TRBD2,CASSVAAGGYDEQYF,TGTGCCAGCAGCGTAGCAGCGGGGGGATATGACGAGCAGTACTTC
TRBJ2-5,TRBV5-1,NA,NA,CASSLAQTGQETQYF,TGCGCCAGCAGCTTGGCCCAGACCGGCCAAGAGACCCAGTACTTC
TRBJ2-7,TRBV27,NA,NA,CASSRRPSYEQYF,TGTGCCAGCAGTCGACGGCCCTCCTACGAGCAGTACTTC
TRBJ1-1,TRBV6-1,NA,NA,CASSEDLNTEAFF,TGTGCCAGCAGTGAAGATCTGAACACTGAAGCTTTCTTT
TRBJ1-3,TRBV2,NA,NA,CAGARVIEGNTIYF,TGTGCGGGAGCAAGGGTGATAGAGGGAAACACCATATATTTT
TRBJ1-3,TRBV2,NA,NA,CASSVIGNTIYF,TGTGCCAGCAGTGTCATTGGAAACACCATATATTTT
TRBJ2-5,TRBV7-6,NA,NA,CASSPQAIEETQYF,TGTGCCAGCAGCCCACAGGCTATTGAGGAGACCCAGTACTTC
TRBJ1-1,TRBV6-4,NA,NA,CASSEGRGATRGEAFF,TGTGCCAGCAGTGAGGGAAGAGGGGCGACCCGAGGTGAAGCTTTCTTT